This T cell receptor beta chain was retrieved from a study of CD8 T cells in Susac syndrome. The control group consisted of healthy donors matched for age and sex. With random hexamers, roughly 0.5 to 1 ug RNA was reverse transcribed. MiXCR, run by TCRdb on the immunoSEQ multiplex PCR reads, gives a single entry per CDR3 protein. The sample records 95,000 to 150,000 distinct CDR3 sequences, 94% being singletons. This CDR3 spans 13 amino acids. Trimming cost V 3 bases and J 5 bases, with 10 bases left between them. Germline V CDR1 and CDR2: SGHDN, FVKESK. This rearrangement joins TRBV14 to TRBJ2-5, with a weak D call TRBD2 (6 bases). This receptor was identified in a human donor in good health. The material sequenced was CD4+ T cells from PBMCs. CDR3 protein: CASSQGGWETQYF. CDR3 bases: TGTGCCAGCAGCCAGGGAGGTTGGGAGACCCAGTACTTC. Full variable domain (rest looked up from reference TRBV14 and TRBJ2-5): EAGVTQFPSHSVIEKGQTVTLRCDPISGHDNLYWYRRVMGKEIKFLLHFVKESKQDESGMPNNRFLAERTGGTYSTLKVQPAELEDSGVYFCASSQGGWETQYFGPGTRLLVL.